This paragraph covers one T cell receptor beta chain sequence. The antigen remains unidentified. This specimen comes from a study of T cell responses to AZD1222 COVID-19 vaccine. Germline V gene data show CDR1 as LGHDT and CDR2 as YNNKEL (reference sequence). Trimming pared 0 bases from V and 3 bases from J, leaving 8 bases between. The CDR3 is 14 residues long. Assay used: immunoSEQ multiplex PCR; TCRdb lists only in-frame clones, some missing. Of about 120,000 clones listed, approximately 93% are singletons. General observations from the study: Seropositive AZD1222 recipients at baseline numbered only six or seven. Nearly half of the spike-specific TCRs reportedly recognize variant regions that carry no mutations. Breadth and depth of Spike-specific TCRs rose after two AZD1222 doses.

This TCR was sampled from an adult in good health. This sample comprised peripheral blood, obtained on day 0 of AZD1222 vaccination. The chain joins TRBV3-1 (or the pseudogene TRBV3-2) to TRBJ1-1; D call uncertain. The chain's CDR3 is CASSQDSRHTEAFF. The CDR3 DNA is TGTGCCAGCAGCCAAGATAGTCGGCACACTGAAGCTTTCTTT.